The rows below give T cell receptor beta chains drawn from one sample of a study of post-analysis software for immune sequencing data. TCRdb itself ran the PCR reads through MiXCR, one entry per CDR3 protein. The table lists 700,000 to 900,000 distinct CDR3 sequences, approximately 44% of them singletons, with around 4.7% in the top ten. The sample consisted of blood. These receptors originate from a girl between 5 and 17 years old with multiple sclerosis. Each CDR3 is given with its conserved first and last residue. Fields, in order: D gene, clone size, V gene, J gene, CDR3 length, CDR3 protein, CDR3 DNA. D genes are given only for firm matches. Clone size, where shown, is once, few, many, or a class for clones that have expanded.

-	-	TRBV6-1	TRBJ2-7	16	CASRTEGGISFYEQYF	TGTGCCAGCAGGACAGAGGGGGGAATTAGTTTCTACGAGCAGTACTTC
-	-	TRBV7-6	TRBJ2-3	14	CASSLEGRGYTQYF	TGTGCCAGCAGCTTAGAAGGTCGGGGATATACGCAGTATTTT
TRBD1	-	TRBV5-1	TRBJ2-3	16	CASSAGQGRSTDTQYF	TGCGCCAGCAGCGCCGGACAGGGAAGAAGCACAGATACGCAGTATTTT
-	few	TRBV28	TRBJ2-1	14	CASSPPASYNEQFF	TGTGCCAGCAGTCCCCCTGCTTCCTACAATGAGCAGTTCTTC
-	-	TRBV2	TRBJ2-3	13	CASLESNTDTQYF	TGTGCCAGCTTAGAATCTAACACAGATACGCAGTATTTT
-	-	TRBV4-3	TRBJ2-1	15	CASSQVLGPGREQFF	TGCGCCAGCAGCCAAGTTTTAGGGCCCGGGAGAGAGCAGTTCTTC
-	-	TRBV28	TRBJ1-2	13	CASSRTANCGYTF	TGTGCCAGCAGTCGGACAGCTAACTGTGGCTACACCTTC
TRBD1	-	TRBV9	TRBJ1-1	15	CASSAGDRMNTEAFF	TGTGCCAGCAGCGCCGGGGACAGGATGAACACTGAAGCTTTCTTT
-	-	TRBV4-3	TRBJ1-1	13	CASSLDRFTEAFF	TGCGCCAGCAGCCTCGACAGGTTCACTGAAGCTTTCTTT
-	-	TRBV20-1	TRBJ2-7	13	CSARPDSDYEQYF	TGCAGTGCTAGACCCGACTCCGACTACGAGCAGTACTTC
TRBD1	-	TRBV5-4	TRBJ2-7	15	CASRNGTGGPYEQYF	TGTGCCAGCAGAAACGGGACAGGGGGCCCCTACGAGCAGTACTTC
-	-	TRBV5-1	TRBJ1-1	16	CASSLDGSAVVTEAFF	TGCGCCAGCAGCTTGGACGGCAGCGCCGTCGTCACTGAAGCTTTCTTT
TRBD2	few	TRBV6-1	TRBJ2-5	19	CAIPRGLAGGSPLQETQYF	TGTGCCATCCCCCGGGGACTAGCGGGAGGGTCCCCGCTCCAAGAGACCCAGTACTTC
TRBD1	-	TRBV15	TRBJ1-2	17	CATSDTGGTSKFFGYTF	TGTGCCACCAGCGATACAGGGGGGACGTCTAAGTTTTTTGGCTACACCTTC
TRBD2	few	TRBV20-1	TRBJ2-7	17	CSAPYSGTSGRAHEQYF	TGCAGTGCTCCCTATTCCGGGACTAGCGGGAGGGCCCACGAGCAGTACTTC
-	few	TRBV29-1	TRBJ1-2	15	CSVFDDRTANYGYTF	TGCAGCGTTTTCGATGATCGGACAGCTAACTATGGCTACACCTTC
TRBD1	-	TRBV3-1	TRBJ2-7	16	CASSQATGGATYEQYF	TGTGCCAGCAGCCAGGCAACAGGGGGCGCAACCTACGAGCAGTACTTC
-	few	TRBV7-9	TRBJ1-5	14	CASSLPGSNQPQHF	TGTGCCAGCAGCCTACCGGGTAGCAATCAGCCCCAGCATTTT
-	-	TRBV12-5	TRBJ2-1	12	CASGSGEGEQFF	TGTGCTAGTGGGTCAGGGGAGGGCGAGCAGTTCTTC
TRBD2	-	TRBV6-1	TRBJ2-7	14	CASSEGLAGVKQYF	TGTGCCAGCAGTGAGGGACTAGCGGGAGTCAAGCAGTACTTC
-	few	TRBV5-1	TRBJ2-7	14	CASSFVDPGGEQYF	TGCGCCAGCAGCTTTGTGGACCCCGGGGGCGAGCAGTACTTC
TRBD2	-	TRBV7-8	TRBJ2-1	15	CASSTGTSGSDEQFF	TGTGCCAGCAGCACCGGGACTAGCGGGAGTGATGAGCAGTTCTTC
TRBD2	-	TRBV29-1	TRBJ2-7	15	CSAHWTSGSGNEQYF	TGCAGCGCTCATTGGACTAGCGGGAGTGGTAATGAGCAGTACTTC
-	few	TRBV5-5	TRBJ2-6	16	CASSRLRGTGANVLTF	TGTGCCAGCAGCCGTTTGAGAGGGACTGGGGCCAACGTCCTGACTTTC
TRBD2	many	TRBV4-1	TRBJ2-7	14	CASSQDWVAGEQYF	TGCGCCAGCAGCCAAGATTGGGTAGCGGGGGAGCAGTACTTC
-	-	TRBV7-9	TRBJ2-7	14	CASSLATQAYEQYF	TGTGCCAGCAGCTTAGCCACACAAGCCTACGAGCAGTACTTC
-	-	TRBV5-5	TRBJ2-7	17	CASRSRDFQTSTYEQYF	TGTGCCAGCAGAAGCCGGGACTTCCAAACGAGCACCTACGAGCAGTACTTC
TRBD1	few	TRBV5-1	TRBJ2-5	15	CASSSGQGAQETQYF	TGCGCCAGCAGCTCGGGACAGGGGGCCCAAGAGACCCAGTACTTC
-	-	TRBV7-3	TRBJ2-3	16	CASSLYGGISTDTQYF	TGTGCCAGCAGCTTATATGGCGGCATTAGCACAGATACGCAGTATTTT
TRBD2	-	TRBV10-3	TRBJ2-4	15	CATRDTRTSVNIQYF	TGTGCCACCCGGGACACCCGGACTAGCGTGAACATTCAGTACTTC
TRBD2	few	TRBV6-5	TRBJ2-7	16	CASSYDSSGSAYEQYF	TGTGCCAGCAGTTACGATTCCAGCGGGAGTGCCTACGAGCAGTACTTC
TRBD2	few	TRBV28	TRBJ2-7	17	CASRSPDGSAGTYEQYF	TGTGCCAGCAGATCTCCGGACGGGTCAGCGGGGACCTACGAGCAGTACTTC
-	few	TRBV27	TRBJ2-4	15	CASSSASTGTDIQYF	TGTGCCAGCAGTTCAGCCTCAACCGGGACCGACATTCAGTACTTC
-	few	TRBV21-1	TRBJ2-5	12	CAGLAGIETQYF	TGTGCCGGACTAGCGGGAATCGAGACCCAGTACTTC
-	-	TRBV12-3/TRBV12-4	TRBJ1-4	14	CASRVVGPNEKLFF	TGTGCCAGCAGAGTCGTTGGGCCTAATGAAAAACTGTTTTTT
-	-	TRBV19	TRBJ2-4	13	CARDSGGREEQYF	TGTGCCAGAGACTCCGGAGGGCGGGAAGAGCAGTACTTC
-	-	TRBV10-3	TRBJ1-3	13	CAIRPTGPNTIYF	TGTGCCATCAGGCCCACAGGACCAAACACCATATATTTT
TRBD1	-	TRBV7-9	TRBJ2-7	14	CASSPGQDCYEQYF	TGTGCCAGCAGCCCCGGACAGGATTGCTACGAGCAGTACTTC
-	-	TRBV6-1	TRBJ2-1	13	CASSVQGRPRQFF	TGTGCCAGCAGTGTTCAGGGGCGACCGAGGCAGTTCTTC
TRBD1	-	TRBV12-3/TRBV12-4	TRBJ2-1	15	CASRRLGTGRNEQFF	TGTGCCAGCAGGCGCCTAGGGACAGGGCGAAATGAGCAGTTCTTC
TRBD2	-	TRBV19	TRBJ2-3	14	CASSTLAATDTQYF	TGTGCCAGTAGTACACTAGCGGCCACAGATACGCAGTATTTT
TRBD2	few	TRBV20-1	TRBJ2-3	16	CSASGISGASTDTQYF	TGCAGTGCTAGTGGCATCAGCGGGGCGAGCACAGATACGCAGTATTTT